The 20 T cell receptor beta chains given below trace back to one sample, sequenced in a study of blood T cells in healthy people across ages. A second PCR of about 7 to 12 cycles used a sample-barcoded 5' primer and a J-beta primer mix. TCRdb processed the 5' RACE reads anew with MiXCR; each CDR3 protein has one entry. Found here are 1.8 million or so distinct CDR3 sequences, approximately 40% of them singletons; the top ten hold about 23%. The specimen sequenced was blood. These receptors all stem from a human donor in good health.

The chain joins TRBV15 to TRBJ2-7, with 8 nucleotides matching TRBD1. The V and J ends lost 0 bases and 2 bases, in that order; junction bases with no gene match: 9. The V gene's germline CDR1 is LNHNV and CDR2 YYDKDF (reference sequence). This CDR3 contains 17 residues. CDR3 loop: CATSRDYGQGAPYEQYF. In nucleotides, the CDR3 is TGTGCCACCAGCAGAGATTACGGGCAGGGGGCCCCCTACGAGCAGTACTTC.

This clonotype was counted at least ten times. The gene calls are TRBV12-3 or TRBV12-4 and TRBJ2-7; the D gene is possibly TRBD1 (6 bases). Deletions cut 7 bases from V and 5 bases from J, with 12 bases between. The CDR3 is 12 residues long. For the CDR3, the DNA is TGTGCCAGCAACCTACAGGGCCACGAGCAGTACTTC. Translating it yields CASNLQGHEQYF.

This rearrangement joins TRBV28 to TRBJ2-7, with no clear D. The CDR3 runs to 12 residues. CDR1 is MDHEN, CDR2 SYDVKM, per germline. With 3 bases removed from V and 4 bases from J, the gap between germline ends came to 7 bases. The CDR3 sequence is CASSFAEYEQYF. CDR3 nucleotide sequence: TGTGCCAGCAGTTTTGCTGAGTACGAGCAGTACTTC.

The DNA of the CDR3 is TGCAGCGTTGAGGATGGGAGATCTAACTATGGCTACACCTTC. Translated: CSVEDGRSNYGYTF. The chain uses TRBV29-1 and TRBJ1-2; D is undetermined. The CDR3 totals 14 residues. V lost 3 bases and J lost 0, with 11 bases in between. Germline CDR1 reads SQVTM; CDR2 reads ANQGSEA.

This clonotype appeared a few times. The chain is built from TRBV6-1 and TRBJ2-5; possible D gene TRBD2, 6 bases. The length of the CDR3 is 14 residues. V was pared by 7 bases and J by 4 bases, with 16 bases between. Germline V lookup: CDR1 MNHNS, CDR2 SASEGT. In DNA, the CDR3 is TGTGCCAGCAACCTCCACGGAGGGCGAGAGACCCAGTACTTC. This translates into CASNLHGGRETQYF.

This clonotype was counted once. This chain joins TRBV19 and TRBJ1-5, with a possible D match to TRBD1 (5 bases). This CDR3 spans 14 amino acids. Germline assignment: CDR1 LNHDA and CDR2 SQIVND (reference sequence). The V and J ends lost 3 bases and 7 bases respectively, with 13 bases between them. The CDR3 sequence: CASSIGRVSQPQHF. The CDR3, as DNA: TGTGCCAGTAGTATCGGCAGGGTAAGCCAGCCCCAGCATTTT.

The chain recombines TRBV4-2 with TRBJ2-4, with D hard to call. The germline gives CDR1 LGHNA, CDR2 YNFKEQ. This CDR3 is built from 13 residues. V was clipped by 0 bases and J by 8 bases, with 8 bases between them. CDR3 sequence: CASSQDIRDIQYF. CDR3 DNA sequence: TGTGCCAGCAGCCAAGATATTCGGGACATTCAGTACTTC.

The count of this clonotype is one. J is TRBJ1-3 and V is TRBV7-2, with 9 nucleotides matching TRBD1. The CDR3 has 20 residues. Unmatched junction bases numbered 24, after V lost 8 bases and J lost 4 bases. Germline V lookup: CDR1 SGHTA, CDR2 FQGNSA. CDR3 DNA sequence: TGTGCCAGCGGCCACACACGAGCGGGACAGGGTCGGTGGATAGGAAACACCATATATTTT. Protein sequence: CASGHTRAGQGRWIGNTIYF.

This clonotype was observed a handful of times. The chain is built from TRBV11-1 and TRBJ2-2, with unresolved D. V lost 1 base, J lost 4 bases, and 10 bases lay in between. This CDR3 contains 15 residues. Germline lookup yields CDR1 SGHAT and CDR2 FQDESV (reference sequence). The CDR3 loop is CASSLEGSSTGELFF. The CDR3 DNA reads TGTGCCAGCAGCTTAGAGGGATCGAGCACCGGGGAGCTGTTTTTT.

Only a few counts were recorded for this clonotype. The chain couples TRBV4-2 to TRBJ1-5, with D unresolved. Germline CDR1 and CDR2: LGHNA and YNFKEQ. The CDR3 is made up of 14 amino acids. Between the trimmed V and J ends, which lost 0 bases and 2 bases, there was a span of 5 bases. CDR3 amino acids: CASSQELGNQPQHF. In DNA, the CDR3 is TGTGCCAGCAGCCAAGAGTTGGGCAATCAGCCCCAGCATTTT.

The rearrangement links TRBV7-2 to TRBJ2-5, with 9 bases aligning to TRBD2. The CDR3 is 14 amino acids. J gave up 11 bases and V 4 bases, and 11 bases lay outside the gene matches. Germline V gene sequence: CDR1 SGHTA, CDR2 FQGNSA. The chain's CDR3 is CASSSPTSGYGQYF. The CDR3 nucleotides read TGTGCCAGCAGCTCCCCGACTAGCGGCTACGGGCAGTACTTC.

A few counts support this clonotype. J is TRBJ2-7 and V is TRBV7-9; no clear D gene. The V gene's germline CDR1 is SEHNR and CDR2 FQNEAQ (reference sequence). The CDR3 loop spans 15 amino acids. Between the trimmed V and J ends, which lost 3 bases and 1 base, there was a span of 13 bases. The CDR3 is CASSFEWADSYEQYF. The CDR3 DNA reads TGTGCCAGCAGCTTCGAGTGGGCCGATTCCTACGAGCAGTACTTC.

The chain has TRBV7-6 and TRBJ1-1; D is uncertain. V lost 0 bases and J lost 4, with 9 bases in between. This CDR3 is 14 amino acids long. Looked up from germline, CDR1 is SGHVS and CDR2 is FNYEAQ. The CDR3 DNA is TGTGCCAGCAGCTTAGCGCCGGGTACCACTGAAGCTTTCTTT. This encodes CASSLAPGTTEAFF.

This clonotype was counted between two and nine times. The J gene is TRBJ1-2, the V gene TRBV7-2, with TRBD1 matching 8 bases. V was pared by 1 base and J by 2 bases, with 12 bases of the junction left unmatched. The CDR3 length is 18 residues. Germline V gene data show CDR1 as SGHTA and CDR2 as FQGNSA. In nucleotides, the CDR3 is TGTGCCAGCAGCTTAGTTCCGGGACAGGCGCCTATAAACTATGGCTACACCTTC. Its translation: CASSLVPGQAPINYGYTF.

This sequence joins TRBV12-3 or TRBV12-4 and TRBJ2-5; 7 bases fit TRBD1. The CDR3 length is 14 residues. J gave up 3 bases and V 4 bases, and 5 bases lay outside the gene matches. The CDR3 DNA follows: TGTGCCAGCAGTTACGTGGGGACAGAAGAGACCCAGTACTTC. It yields the protein CASSYVGTEETQYF.

There are many counts of this clonotype. This chain connects TRBV5-1 to TRBJ2-3, with 11 bases that match TRBD2. V dropped 5 bases and J dropped 6; count of bases not matched to a gene: 8. Germline V gene data show CDR1 as SGHRS and CDR2 as YFSETQ. The CDR3 sequence is 15 residues long. The CDR3 nucleotides are TGCGCCAGCAGTAGAATGACTAGCGGGGAGGATACGCAGTATTTT. This codes for CASSRMTSGEDTQYF.

In regard to this clonotype: At one boundary the junction diverges from the germline segment, which might be a read error. The chain couples TRBV7-2 to TRBJ2-4; D may be TRBD2 (5 bases). Germline lookup yields CDR1 SGHTA and CDR2 FQGNSA. The CDR3 totals 13 residues. CDR3 nucleotides: TGTGCCGGCAGCTCGCGGATGGGTGGGGAGCAGTACTTC. Translated, it gives CAGSSRMGGEQYF.

V is TRBV6-5 and J is TRBJ2-3, with D perhaps TRBD1 (6 bases). The V gene lost 2 bases and the J gene lost 1 base, with 16 bases spanning the gap. Per germline, CDR1 MNHEY and CDR2 SVGAGI. The CDR3 is 17 amino acids. This CDR3 is CASSYRRGSGGTDTQYF. In nucleotides, the CDR3 is TGTGCCAGCAGTTACCGAAGGGGGAGCGGCGGCACAGATACGCAGTATTTT.

The chain joins TRBV20-1 to TRBJ1-6; 7 bases map to TRBD1. Germline-derived CDR1 and CDR2 are DFQATT and SNEGSKA (reference sequence). V shed 2 bases, J shed 8 bases, and the junction held 6 bases outside the gene matches. CDR3 length equals 14 residues. The CDR3 here is CSARSRTGDSPLHF. The CDR3 coding sequence is TGCAGTGCTAGATCACGTACAGGGGATTCACCCCTCCACTTT.

As regards this clonotype: The junction does not match germline at one end; this may be a read error. The chain is built from TRBV15 and TRBJ2-7; D call uncertain. Germline-derived CDR1 and CDR2 are LNHNV and YYDKDF (reference sequence). The CDR3 is made up of 15 amino acids. The CDR3 DNA follows: TGCGCCACCAGCAGAAGCCGAGACATAGCCTACGAGCAGTACTTC. This encodes CATSRSRDIAYEQYF.